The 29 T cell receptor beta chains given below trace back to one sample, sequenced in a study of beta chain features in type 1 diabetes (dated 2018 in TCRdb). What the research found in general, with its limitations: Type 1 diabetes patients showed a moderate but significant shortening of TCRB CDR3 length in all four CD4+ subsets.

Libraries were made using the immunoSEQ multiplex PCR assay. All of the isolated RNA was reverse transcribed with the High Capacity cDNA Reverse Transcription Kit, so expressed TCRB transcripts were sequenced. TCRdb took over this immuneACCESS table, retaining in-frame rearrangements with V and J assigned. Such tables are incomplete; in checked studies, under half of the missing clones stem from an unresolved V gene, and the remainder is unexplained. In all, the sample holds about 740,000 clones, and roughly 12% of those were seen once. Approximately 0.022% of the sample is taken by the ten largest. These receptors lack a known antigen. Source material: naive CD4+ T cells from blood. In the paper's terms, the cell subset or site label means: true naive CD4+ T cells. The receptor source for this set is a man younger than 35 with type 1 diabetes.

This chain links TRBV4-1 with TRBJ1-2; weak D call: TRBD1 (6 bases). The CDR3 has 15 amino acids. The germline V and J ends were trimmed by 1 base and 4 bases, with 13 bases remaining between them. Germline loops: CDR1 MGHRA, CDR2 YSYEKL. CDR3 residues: CASSQGEGRGYGYTF. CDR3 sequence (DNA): TGCGCCAGCAGCCAAGGAGAAGGCAGGGGCTATGGCTACACCTTC.

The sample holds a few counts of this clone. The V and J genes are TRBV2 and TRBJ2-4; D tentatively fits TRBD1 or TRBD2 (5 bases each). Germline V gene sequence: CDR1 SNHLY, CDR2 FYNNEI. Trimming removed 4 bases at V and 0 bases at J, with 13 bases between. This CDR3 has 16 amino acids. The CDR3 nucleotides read TGTGCCAGCAGTGTAAATTGGGACCCAGCCAAAAACATTCAGTACTTC. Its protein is CASSVNWDPAKNIQYF.

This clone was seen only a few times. CDR3 sequence: CGCAAYNEQFF. CDR3 sequence (DNA): TGTGGTTGCGCAGCCTACAATGAGCAGTTCTTC. The rearrangement links TRBV30 to TRBJ2-1; D uncertain. The germline V gene has CDR1 GTSNPN and CDR2 SVGIG (reference sequence). This CDR3 spans 11 amino acids.

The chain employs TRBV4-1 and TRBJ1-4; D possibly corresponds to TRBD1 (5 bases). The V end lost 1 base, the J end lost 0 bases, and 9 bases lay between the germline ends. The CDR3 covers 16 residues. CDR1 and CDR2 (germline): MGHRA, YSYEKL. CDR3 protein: CASSQARASTNEKLFF. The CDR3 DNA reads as TGCGCCAGCAGCCAAGCCAGGGCGTCAACTAATGAAAAACTGTTTTTT.

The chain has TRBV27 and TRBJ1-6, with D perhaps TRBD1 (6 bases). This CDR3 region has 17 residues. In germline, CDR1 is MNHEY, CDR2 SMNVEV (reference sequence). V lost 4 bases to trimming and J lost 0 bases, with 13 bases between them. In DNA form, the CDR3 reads TGTGCCAGCAGTTCCTCAGGGGCGAGCTCCTATAATTCACCCCTCCACTTT. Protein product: CASSSSGASSYNSPLHF.

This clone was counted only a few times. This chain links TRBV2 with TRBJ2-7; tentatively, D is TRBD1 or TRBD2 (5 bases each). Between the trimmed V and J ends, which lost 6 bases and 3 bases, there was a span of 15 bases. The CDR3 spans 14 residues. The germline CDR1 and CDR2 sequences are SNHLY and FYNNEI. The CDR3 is CASSYGAGNYEQYF. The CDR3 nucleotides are TGTGCCAGCAGCTACGGGGCAGGGAACTACGAGCAGTACTTC.

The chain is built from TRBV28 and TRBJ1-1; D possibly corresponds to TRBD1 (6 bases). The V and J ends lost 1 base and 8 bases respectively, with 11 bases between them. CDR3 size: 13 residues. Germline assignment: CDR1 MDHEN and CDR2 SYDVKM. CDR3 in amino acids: CASSLSGGREAFF. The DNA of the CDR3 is TGTGCCAGCAGTTTATCGGGGGGCCGCGAAGCTTTCTTT.

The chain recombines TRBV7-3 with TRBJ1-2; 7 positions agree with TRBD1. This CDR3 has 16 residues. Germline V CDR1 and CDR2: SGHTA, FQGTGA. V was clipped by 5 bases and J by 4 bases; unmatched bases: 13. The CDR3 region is CASSPTPGEGAYGYTF. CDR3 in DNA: TGTGCCAGCAGCCCCACCCCGGGGGAGGGGGCCTATGGCTACACCTTC.

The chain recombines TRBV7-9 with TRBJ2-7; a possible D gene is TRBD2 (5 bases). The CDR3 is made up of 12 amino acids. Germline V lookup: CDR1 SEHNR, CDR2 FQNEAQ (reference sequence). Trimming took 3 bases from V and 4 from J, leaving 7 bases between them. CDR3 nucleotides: TGTGCCAGCAGCTTCCGGGGATACGAGCAGTACTTC. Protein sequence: CASSFRGYEQYF.

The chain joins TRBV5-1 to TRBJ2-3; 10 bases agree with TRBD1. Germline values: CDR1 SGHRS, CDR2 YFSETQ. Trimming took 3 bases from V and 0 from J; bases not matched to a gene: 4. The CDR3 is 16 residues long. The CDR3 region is CASSSRTGGSTDTQYF. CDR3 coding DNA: TGCGCCAGCAGCTCGCGGACAGGGGGGAGCACAGATACGCAGTATTTT.

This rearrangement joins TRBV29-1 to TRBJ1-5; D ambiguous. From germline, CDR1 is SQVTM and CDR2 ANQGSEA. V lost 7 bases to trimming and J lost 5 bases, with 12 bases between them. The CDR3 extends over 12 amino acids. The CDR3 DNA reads TGCAGCGCCCTCGTTACAGATCAGCCCCAGCATTTT. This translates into CSALVTDQPQHF. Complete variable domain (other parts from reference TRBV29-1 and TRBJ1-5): SAVISQKPSRDICQRGTSLTIQCQVDSQVTMMFWYRQQPGQSLTLIATANQGSEATYESGFVIDKFPISRPNLTFSTLTVSNMSPEDSSIYLCSALVTDQPQHFGDGTRLSIL.

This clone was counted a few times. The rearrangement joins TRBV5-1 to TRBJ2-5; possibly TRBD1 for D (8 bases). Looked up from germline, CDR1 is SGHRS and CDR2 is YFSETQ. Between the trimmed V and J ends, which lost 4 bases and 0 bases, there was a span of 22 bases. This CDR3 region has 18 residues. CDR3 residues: CASSPGTGLADYQETQYF. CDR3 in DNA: TGCGCCAGCAGCCCTGGGACAGGCCTAGCGGATTACCAAGAGACCCAGTACTTC. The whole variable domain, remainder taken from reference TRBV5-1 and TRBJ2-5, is KAGVTQTPRYLIKTRGQQVTLSCSPISGHRSVSWYQQTPGQGLQFLFEYFSETQRNKGNFPGRFSGRQFSNSRSEMNVSTLELGDSALYLCASSPGTGLADYQETQYFGPGTRLLVL.

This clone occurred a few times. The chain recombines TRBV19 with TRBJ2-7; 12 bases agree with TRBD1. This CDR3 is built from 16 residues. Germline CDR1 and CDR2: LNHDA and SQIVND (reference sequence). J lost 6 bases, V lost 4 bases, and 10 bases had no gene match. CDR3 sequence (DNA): TGTGCCAGTAGTACCCTGACGGGACAGGGGGCATCCGAGCAGTACTTC. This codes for CASSTLTGQGASEQYF.

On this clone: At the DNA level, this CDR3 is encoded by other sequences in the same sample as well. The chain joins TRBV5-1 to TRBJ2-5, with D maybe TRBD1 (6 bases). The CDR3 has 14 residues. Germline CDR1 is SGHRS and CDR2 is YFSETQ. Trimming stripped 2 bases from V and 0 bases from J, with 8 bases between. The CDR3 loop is CASSFGQNQETQYF. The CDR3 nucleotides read TGCGCCAGCAGCTTCGGACAGAACCAAGAGACCCAGTACTTC.

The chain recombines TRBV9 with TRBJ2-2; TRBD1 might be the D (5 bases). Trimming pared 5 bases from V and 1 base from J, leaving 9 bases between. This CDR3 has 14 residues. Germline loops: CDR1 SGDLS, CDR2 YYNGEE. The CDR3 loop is CASSGAENTGELFF. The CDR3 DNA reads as TGTGCCAGCAGTGGGGCAGAGAACACCGGGGAGCTGTTTTTT. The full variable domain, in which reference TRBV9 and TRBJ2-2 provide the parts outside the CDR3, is DSGVTQTPKHLITATGQRVTLRCSPRSGDLSVYWYQQSLDQGLQFLIQYYNGEERAKGNILERFSAQQFPDLHSELNLSSLELGDSALYFCASSGAENTGELFFGEGSRLTVL.

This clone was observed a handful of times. CDR3 bases: TGTGCCAGCAGTGACGACGGCTATGGCTACACCTTC. Encoded protein: CASSDDGYGYTF. V and J are TRBV2 and TRBJ1-2, with unresolved D. Between the trimmed V and J ends, which lost 3 bases and 4 bases, there was a span of 6 bases. Germline CDR1 reads SNHLY; CDR2 reads FYNNEI. The CDR3 runs 12 residues.

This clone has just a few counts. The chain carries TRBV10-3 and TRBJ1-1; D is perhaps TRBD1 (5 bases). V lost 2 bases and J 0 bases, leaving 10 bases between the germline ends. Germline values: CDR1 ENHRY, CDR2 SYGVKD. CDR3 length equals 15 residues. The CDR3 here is CAISEGHLMNTEAFF. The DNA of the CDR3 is TGTGCCATCAGTGAGGGACACCTCATGAACACTGAAGCTTTCTTT.

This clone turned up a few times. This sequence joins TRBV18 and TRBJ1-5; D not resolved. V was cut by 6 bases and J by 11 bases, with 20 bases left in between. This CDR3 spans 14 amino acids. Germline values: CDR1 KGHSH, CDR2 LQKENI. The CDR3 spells CASSGQGPSVTQHF. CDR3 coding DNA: TGTGCCAGCTCCGGCCAAGGTCCTTCAGTGACCCAGCATTTT.

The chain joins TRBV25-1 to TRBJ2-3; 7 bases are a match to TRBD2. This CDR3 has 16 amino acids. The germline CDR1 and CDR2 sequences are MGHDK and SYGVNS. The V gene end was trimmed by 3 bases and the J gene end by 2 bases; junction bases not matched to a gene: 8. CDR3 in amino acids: CASSDQRGFSTDTQYF. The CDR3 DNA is TGTGCCAGCAGTGACCAGCGGGGATTCTCCACAGATACGCAGTATTTT.

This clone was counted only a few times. CDR3 sequence reads: CASSIGHFVYNEQFF. The CDR3 nucleotides are TGTGCCAGTAGTATCGGTCACTTTGTCTACAATGAGCAGTTCTTC. This chain uses TRBV19 with TRBJ2-1, with D uncertain. In germline, CDR1 is LNHDA, CDR2 SQIVND (reference sequence). CDR3 length: 15 amino acids. The V end was cut by 3 bases, the J end by 3 bases, with 12 bases between.

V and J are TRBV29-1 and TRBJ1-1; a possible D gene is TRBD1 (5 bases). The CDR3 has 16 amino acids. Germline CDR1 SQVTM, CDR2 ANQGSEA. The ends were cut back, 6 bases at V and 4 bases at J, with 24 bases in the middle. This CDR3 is CSVDSLLGVSGTEAFF. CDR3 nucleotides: TGCAGCGTCGACTCCCTTCTGGGGGTATCGGGCACTGAAGCTTTCTTT.

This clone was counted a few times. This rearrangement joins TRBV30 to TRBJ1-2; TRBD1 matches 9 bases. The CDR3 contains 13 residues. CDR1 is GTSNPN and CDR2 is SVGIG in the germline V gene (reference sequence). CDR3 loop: CAALGDRDYGYTF. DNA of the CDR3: TGTGCTGCCCTCGGGGACAGGGACTATGGCTACACCTTC.

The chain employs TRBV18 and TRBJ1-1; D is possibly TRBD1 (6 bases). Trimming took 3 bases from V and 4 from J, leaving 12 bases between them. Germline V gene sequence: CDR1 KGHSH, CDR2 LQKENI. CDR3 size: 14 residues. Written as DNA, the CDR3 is TGTGCCAGCTCACCGACTACAGGGAGCACTGAAGCTTTCTTT. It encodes CASSPTTGSTEAFF.

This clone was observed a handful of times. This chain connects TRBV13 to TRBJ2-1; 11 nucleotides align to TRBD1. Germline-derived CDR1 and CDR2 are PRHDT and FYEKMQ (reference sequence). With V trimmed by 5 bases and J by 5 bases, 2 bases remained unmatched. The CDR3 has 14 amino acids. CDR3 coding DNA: TGTGCCAGCAGCCCGGGACAGGGGGACAATGAGCAGTTCTTC. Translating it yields CASSPGQGDNEQFF. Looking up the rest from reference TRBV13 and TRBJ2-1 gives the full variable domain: AAGVIQSPRHLIKEKRETATLKCYPIPRHDTVYWYQQGPGQDPQFLISFYEKMQSDKGSIPDRFSAQQFSDYHSELNMSSLELGDSALYFCASSPGQGDNEQFFGPGTRLTVL.

CDR3 bases: TGTGCCAGCAGGTTACGACAGGAAAACATTCAGTACTTC. It encodes CASRLRQENIQYF. This chain joins TRBV13 and TRBJ2-4; maybe TRBD1 (6 bases). Trimming shortened V by 6 bases and J by 5 bases, and 11 bases separated the two germline ends. CDR1 PRHDT and CDR2 FYEKMQ come from the germline V gene (reference sequence). CDR3 length: 13 residues.

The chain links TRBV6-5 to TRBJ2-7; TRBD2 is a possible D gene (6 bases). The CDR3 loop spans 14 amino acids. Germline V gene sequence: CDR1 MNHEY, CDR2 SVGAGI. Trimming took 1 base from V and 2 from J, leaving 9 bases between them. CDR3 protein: CASSYWRGPYEQYF. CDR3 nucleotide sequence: TGTGCCAGCAGTTACTGGAGGGGACCCTACGAGCAGTACTTC.

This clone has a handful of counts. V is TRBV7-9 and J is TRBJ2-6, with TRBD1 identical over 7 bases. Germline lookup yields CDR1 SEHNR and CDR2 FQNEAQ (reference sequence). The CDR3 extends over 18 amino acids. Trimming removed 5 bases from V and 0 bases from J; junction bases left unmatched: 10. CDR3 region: CASSPRPGQSSGANVLTF. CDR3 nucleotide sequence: TGTGCCAGCAGCCCCCGCCCGGGACAGAGCTCTGGGGCCAACGTCCTGACTTTC. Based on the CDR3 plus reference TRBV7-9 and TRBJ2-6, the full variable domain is DTGVSQNPRHKITKRGQNVTFRCDPISEHNRLYWYRQTLGQGPEFLTYFQNEAQLEKSRLLSDRFSAERPKGSFSTLEIQRTEQGDSAMYLCASSPRPGQSSGANVLTFGAGSRLTVL.

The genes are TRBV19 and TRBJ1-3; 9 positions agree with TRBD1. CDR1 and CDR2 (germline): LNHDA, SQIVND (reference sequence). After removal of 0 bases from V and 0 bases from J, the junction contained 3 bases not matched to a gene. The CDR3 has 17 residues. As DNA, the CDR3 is TGTGCCAGTAGTATAGAGGGACAGGGACGCTCTGGAAACACCATATATTTT. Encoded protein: CASSIEGQGRSGNTIYF. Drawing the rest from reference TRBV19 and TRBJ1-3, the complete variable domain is DGGITQSPKYLFRKEGQNVTLSCEQNLNHDAMYWYRQDPGQGLRLIYYSQIVNDFQKGDIAEGYSVSREKKESFPLTVTSAQKNPTAFYLCASSIEGQGRSGNTIYFGEGSWLTVV.

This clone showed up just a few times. The CDR3 DNA follows: TGTGCCAGCAGCGGACAGGGATACTCCTACAATGAGCAGTTCTTC. This gives the protein CASSGQGYSYNEQFF. The chain combines TRBV9 with TRBJ2-1; 7 bases map to TRBD1. CDR1 is SGDLS, CDR2 YYNGEE, per germline. V dropped 3 bases and J dropped 0; count of bases not matched to a gene: 3. The CDR3 is 15 residues long.